The text below deals with one T cell receptor beta chain. Which antigen it targets is not known. Base qualities are not recorded, but no much larger clone differs from it by a single base. Samples from volunteer blood donors who had recovered from COVID-19 were contributed by a second Seattle source. Each collaborating institution followed its own protocols to collect whole blood in K2EDTA tubes. For TCRbeta analysis, collaborators shipped samples as frozen whole blood, isolated PBMCs, or DNA extracted from either of those sample types. TCRbeta CDR3 regions were amplified from genomic DNA by means of the immunoSEQ Assay, a bias-controlled multiplex PCR. In the authors' own workflow: Nucleated cell counts per sample were estimated from amplification of reference gene primers within the assay. Sequence reads were collapsed and filtered to measure the absolute abundance of every unique TCRbeta CDR3 rearrangement. For each sample, productive Simpson clonality was calculated as the square root of Simpson's diversity index over productive rearrangements. TCRdb holds this immuneACCESS table with in-frame rearrangements only. Some clones are missing; in checked studies, unresolved V genes explain under half, and the rest has no known cause. V, J and clone size derive from that table, while D and trimming were established from the DNA sequence. This sample is represented by under 300,000 clones; around 87% of them were singletons. Around 7.8% of the sample lies in the top ten.

The data derive from a study of blood T cell repertoires in COVID-19 (TCRdb year 2020). For the wider study: Samples covering the acute and convalescent phases of COVID-19 were provided by collaborators in the United States, Italy and Spain. A freely available public database, intended as a resource for researchers studying the immune response to SARS-CoV-2, is where the repertoires were released. Samples came from the ongoing ImmuneRACE study (first 160 participants) plus 1,254 subjects from 6 global collaborators. The sample metadata nearly always contained a de-identified subject ID, COVID-19 status, age in years and sex. Deeply sampled blood TCRbeta repertoires from subjects exposed to, actively infected with, or recovered from COVID-19 were included in the dataset. The material from the prospective study consisted of cDNA or gDNA derived from T cells, B-cell-depleted T cells, or PBMCs. Where available, HLA class I and class II types were taken from metadata supplied by the sample provider and were not determined by assay-based typing.

From the cysteine up to the phenylalanine, the CDR3 has a length of 14 residues. CDR3 DNA is the only sequence kept; it has 42 bases, read in frame from the first base. The germline V gene encodes CDR1 SGHVS and CDR2 FQNEAQ. The V and J ends are trimmed by 1 base and 7 bases, leaving 10 bases between them. Beyond this particular receptor, the publication reports: The quantity of clinical and demographic metadata differed by source and by participant and was supplied without curation.

This receptor was taken from a man aged 55 to 69 who had recovered from COVID-19. The sequencing input was peripheral blood. Rearrangement joined TRBV7-8 to TRBJ1-4; the D gene is possibly TRBD1, with 6 bases matching. The CDR3 has the sequence CASSLEQGTEKLFF. The sequence in DNA is TGTGCCAGCAGCTTAGAACAGGGAACTGAAAAACTGTTTTTT.